This TCR beta chain was sequenced for a study of T cells after yellow fever vaccination (dated by TCRdb to the late 2010s). The study in broad terms: The SMART-Seq v4 Ultra Low Input RNA kit was used to prepare libraries from fractions with low cell numbers. The cohort comprised two healthy male donors, one aged 18 to 29 and one aged 30 to 39 years. Blood was collected at multiple timepoints before and after primary and secondary immunization, and bulk PBMC replicates and cell subsets were isolated. To follow T-cell clones before and after primary and booster YFV17D yellow fever vaccination, bulk TCR alpha and beta repertoires were sequenced over time.

Synthesis of TCR cDNA relied on 5'RACE template switching, a step that introduced a universal primer site along with unique molecular identifiers. Priming of cDNA synthesis was performed from both the TCR alpha and TCR beta constant segments. Library amplification involved two PCR steps, and the second step added sample barcodes and sequencing adapters. Sequencing of libraries was done on Illumina HiSeq 2500 (2x100 bp) or NovaSeq (2x150 bp). Concerning the study's data processing: Demultiplexing of reads and collapsing into UMI consensus sequences were performed with MIGEC, and V(D)J alignment was carried out with MiXCR. Using edgeR on replicate PBMC samples, clonotypes were called vaccine-responding if FDR was below 0.01 and the log2 fold change was above 5 up to day 15. CD4 or CD8 identity was assigned to each bulk clonotype according to whether the clonotype was present at higher abundance in the sequenced CD4 repertoire or the sequenced CD8 repertoire. TCRdb redid the processing of the public reads, applying fastp at Q25 and MiXCR, and retained in-frame beta chains. Each CDR3 protein appears once, grouped with its most common genes and DNA. TCRdb, rather than the study authors, made the V and J calls. The sample yields almost 30,000 distinct CDR3 sequences; around 5% were counted once. Of the sample, more than 40% falls within the top ten clones.

The CDR3 spans 16 residues, from the cysteine through the phenylalanine. Only CDR3 DNA remains: 48 bases, in frame from the first base. Based on the germline V gene, the CDR1 and CDR2 sequences are SQVTM and ANQGSEA. V and J are trimmed by 6 bases and 1 base, and the gene matches miss 9 bases of the junction. This clonotype was seen repeatedly, ten times or more. The antigen it recognizes is unknown. No qualities accompany the bases; no much larger clone lies one base away. The investigation overall reported the following: Computational filtering was needed because FACS-sorted repertoires could contain abundant contaminating clonotypes from the bulk population. Compared with the primary T-cell response, the secondary T-cell response was weaker but faster, peaking on day 5 rather than day 15. Most clones expanded after primary vaccination (around 96% of CD4 and around 88% of CD8) were re-detected after the booster, suggesting that broad memory maintenance occurred. A small fraction of clonotypes showed up in both the CD4 and CD8 compartments, probably as a result of convergent recombination. The study included only a couple of donors, which limits how far the findings can be generalized.

What the treatment or condition label conveys for this sample: live attenuated yellow fever vaccine strain. A standard Ficoll-Paque protocol was used to isolate PBMCs from peripheral blood. Dynabeads CD4 and CD8 positive selection kits were used to isolate the CD4 and CD8 T-cell fractions. TriZol was used to extract RNA from bulk PBMCs, CD4 and CD8 fractions, and dextramer-positive and dextramer-negative fractions. The rearranged segments are TRBV29-1 and TRBJ2-2; 9 of the junction bases match TRBD2. The sequences come from CD8+ T cells sorted from PBMCs, collected 10 days after the yellow fever booster vaccination. This TCR came from a man in his thirties or forties who received the YFV17D yellow fever vaccine. The DNA sequence reads TGCAGCGTGGCGGGGCATAGCGGGAGGAACACCGGGGAGCTGTTTTTT. Translated, it reads CSVAGHSGRNTGELFF.